The entry below describes one T cell receptor (beta chain). No cognate antigen has been identified for it. Base qualities are not recorded, but no much larger clone differs from it by a single base. Whole blood was collected in K2EDTA tubes by collaborating institutions according to the institutions' own protocols. For TCRbeta analysis, collaborator samples were shipped as frozen whole blood, as isolated PBMCs, or as DNA extracted from either sample type. This sample is drawn from a study of blood T cell repertoires in COVID-19 (dated by TCRdb to 2019 to 2021). Concerning the study at large: Samples covering the acute and convalescent phases of COVID-19 were provided by collaborators in the United States, Italy and Spain. The samples were drawn from the first 160 participants of the ongoing ImmuneRACE study and from 1,200 or so subjects provided by 6 global collaborators. The material from the prospective study consisted of cDNA or gDNA derived from T cells, B-cell-depleted T cells, or PBMCs. The repertoires were released in a freely available public database meant as a resource for research on the immune response to SARS-CoV-2. Subjects who had been exposed to COVID-19, were actively infected with it, or had recovered from it provided the deeply sampled blood TCRbeta repertoires that made up the dataset. A de-identified subject ID, COVID-19 status, age in years and sex were almost always included in the sample metadata. Where available, HLA class I and class II types were taken from metadata supplied by the sample provider and were not determined by assay-based typing. The research as a whole found: The quantity of clinical and demographic metadata differed by source and by participant and was supplied without curation.

TCRbeta CDR3 regions were amplified from genomic DNA using the immunoSEQ Assay, a bias-controlled multiplex PCR. In the source study's methods: Within the assay, amplification of reference gene primers was used to estimate how many nucleated cells each sample contained. Sequence reads were collapsed and filtered to measure the absolute abundance of every unique TCRbeta CDR3 rearrangement. For each sample, productive Simpson clonality was calculated as the square root of Simpson's diversity index across productive rearrangements. TCRdb stores this immuneACCESS table with in-frame sequences only. Part of the clones is absent; in the studies checked, under half of the shortfall reflects unresolved V genes, and no reason is known for the rest. V, J and clone size derive from that table, while D and trimming were established from the DNA sequence. The sample table holds over 120,000 clones, of which around 87% were seen once. Around 8.6% of the sample rests with the top ten.

The CDR3 contains 15 residues, cysteine and phenylalanine counted. Only CDR3 DNA remains: 45 bases, in frame from the first base. V sheds 1 base and J sheds 0 bases, leaving 7 bases between their ends. The germline V gene specifies SGHTA as CDR1 and FQGNSA as CDR2. The sequencing input was peripheral blood. The TCR comes from a woman in her 50s with active or convalescent COVID-19. The rearrangement joined TRBV7-2 to TRBJ1-5, with the identity of the D gene unclear. The DNA sequence reads TGTGCCAGCAGCTTAGAAGAGTATAGCAATCAGCCCCAGCATTTT. Its protein reads: CASSLEEYSNQPQHF. This CDR3, with the reference TRBV7-2 and TRBJ1-5 proteins standing in past its ends, gives the full variable domain GAGVSQSPSNKVTEKGKDVELRCDPISGHTALYWYRQSLGQGLEFLIYFQGNSAPDKSGLPSDRFSAERTGGSVSTLTIQRTQQEDSAVYLCASSLEEYSNQPQHFGDGTRLSIL.